Sequencing of this T cell receptor (beta chain) was carried out in a study of T-cell memory formation after mild COVID-19 (dated by TCRdb to the early 2020s). About the full investigation: TCR sequence clusters from the two donors were largely donor specific. The cohort was made up of two young adult volunteers, one female and one male, who were previously healthy. Longitudinal TCRalpha and TCRbeta repertoire sequencing tracked T-cell clones expanding and contracting after mild COVID-19 in two donors.

Study-wide findings and limitations: Only a couple of mild cases were covered by the study, and larger cohorts that include severe cases with pre-infection samples were considered necessary. SARS-CoV-2 specificity of the second-wave clones peaking on day 37 was not confirmed. Some responding clones were detected in pre-infection memory, suggesting pre-existing cross-reactive memory T cells joined the SARS-CoV-2 response. Contracting CD4+ clones appeared mostly in the CM and EM memory subsets, whereas CD8+ clones were enriched in EMRA. Clones that contracted from day 15 to 85 showed balanced CD4/CD8 phenotypes, whereas a second wave of clones that expanded from day 15 to 37 leaned towards CD4+.

PBMCs were isolated by Ficoll-Paque density gradient centrifugation. V drops 1 base and J drops 2 bases, leaving 13 bases in between. CDR1 and CDR2 are drawn from the germline V gene: LGHNA, YNFKEQ. The CDR3 runs 16 amino acids, cysteine and phenylalanine included. Only the CDR3 DNA is retained, 48 bases long and in frame from the first base. Sequencing took place on an Illumina NovaSeq 6000. TCRalpha and TCRbeta cDNA libraries were constructed by 5'RACE with constant-segment primers, with sample barcodes and unique molecular identifiers being introduced. RNA was extracted from every sample with Trizol reagent. Amplification of the libraries took two PCR steps, and the second step added a second sample barcode plus Illumina TruSeq adapters. Libraries were sequenced on an Illumina NovaSeq with 2 x 150 bp paired-end reads. The authors' pipeline ran thus. With migec v1.2.7, reads were demultiplexed and then collapsed into UMI-guided consensus sequences. Using mixcr v2.1.11, the UMI consensuses were aligned to TRA and TRB V and J templates and assembled into clonotypes. Clonotypes were classified as expanded or contracted when called significant by both edgeR and NoisET, with noise models trained on biological replicates. For edgeR calls, the cutoffs were a false discovery rate-adjusted p below 0.01 and a log2 fold-change threshold of 1. As an exploratory analysis of dynamics, max-normalized trajectories of the 1000 most abundant clonotypes were examined with PCA combined with hierarchical clustering. Separately sequenced CD4+ and CD8+ repertoires were used to assign the CD4 or CD8 phenotype of responding clones. The public reads were reanalyzed by TCRdb: fastp trimming at Q25, MiXCR alignment, in-frame beta chains only. Each record represents a unique CDR3 protein, reported with the most common genes and DNA among its rows. TCRdb's processing, not the authors' own work, is the source of the V and J calls. The sample records some 300,000 distinct CDR3 sequences, 15% to 20% of which are singletons. The biggest ten clones account for 21% of the sample.

This clonotype was observed a handful of times. The antigen it recognizes is unknown. No per-base quality is available; no much larger clone lies one base away. The chain uses TRBV4-2 and TRBJ2-3, and the D gene may be TRBD1, 6 bases matching. The sequenced material came from PBMCs or a T cell subset sorted from them (not recorded which). The sequence was collected from a man younger than 35 who had mild COVID-19 (a few samples of this study predate the infection). The sample titles of this study are shuffled in the database, so cell type and time point are left out; the donor was told from shared clones. The DNA sequence reads TGTGCCAGCAGCCAAGGAACTCAGGGGTTCACAGATACGCAGTATTTT. It translates to CASSQGTQGFTDTQYF.